Each of the 23 T cell receptor beta chains below was sequenced from the same sample in a study of T cell changes during pregnancy in multiple sclerosis. Clones were read by immunoSEQ multiplex PCR, and TCRdb kept only the in-frame ones, dropping some. The sample holds tens of thousands of clones, 87% seen once. Sample: CD8+ T cells from peripheral blood mononuclear cells, taken before pregnancy. Source of these receptors: a female donor with multiple sclerosis, enrolled in a pregnancy study.

V usage is TRBV28 and J usage is TRBJ2-1, with 10 bases aligning to TRBD1. Germline trimming cut 5 bases from V and 2 bases from J; bases unmatched to any gene: 3. CDR1 MDHEN and CDR2 SYDVKM come from the germline V gene. The CDR3 has 15 amino acids. In DNA form, the CDR3 reads TGTGCCAGCAGTCCCGGGACAGGGGCCTACAATGAGCAGTTCTTC. It translates to CASSPGTGAYNEQFF.

The chain has TRBV7-8 and TRBJ2-3; TRBD2 matches 7 bases. Germline V gene data show CDR1 as SGHVS and CDR2 as FQNEAQ. This CDR3 region has 18 residues. V trimming: 0 bases; J trimming: 6 bases; junction bases outside the gene matches: 15. CDR3 nucleotides: TGTGCCAGCAGCTTAGCGCTGGGAGCGGGAACCCCCCCCGATACGCAGTATTTT. Translated, it gives CASSLALGAGTPPDTQYF.

The chain recombines TRBV2 with TRBJ2-1; TRBD2 matches at 7 bases. After removal of 4 bases from V and 2 bases from J, the junction contained 5 bases not matched to a gene. In germline, CDR1 is SNHLY, CDR2 FYNNEI. This CDR3 has 15 residues. CDR3 bases: TGTGCCAGCAGTGTCCCTAGCGGCGCCTACAATGAGCAGTTCTTC. It yields the protein CASSVPSGAYNEQFF.

CDR3 nucleotides: TGTGCCAGCAGCGCTTCCGTCGGGGTGGGGAATTCACCCCTCCACTTT. This gives the protein CASSASVGVGNSPLHF. This chain links TRBV11-2 with TRBJ1-6; D is uncertain. The germline CDR1 and CDR2 sequences are SGHAT and FQNNGV. The CDR3 consists of 16 residues. V lost 5 bases and J lost 7, with 18 bases in between.

This clone occurred once. This rearrangement joins TRBV27 to TRBJ2-5, with 9 bases matching TRBD1. The V segment lost 5 bases and the J segment 5 bases; nucleotides outside the gene matches: 6. The CDR3 covers 14 residues. The germline gives CDR1 MNHEY, CDR2 SMNVEV (reference sequence). The CDR3 region is CASSNRGLIETQYF. The CDR3 region has the DNA TGTGCCAGCAGTAACAGGGGGCTAATTGAGACCCAGTACTTC.

This chain joins TRBV28 and TRBJ2-4, with TRBD1 matching over 12 bases. V shed 10 bases and J 6 bases; nucleotides not matched to a gene: 10. CDR3 size: 15 residues. The germline gives CDR1 MDHEN, CDR2 SYDVKM. The CDR3, as DNA: TGTGCCACAACCCCGGGACAGGGGGCCGGAAACATTCAGTACTTC. Translating gives CATTPGQGAGNIQYF.

The chain joins TRBV5-6 to TRBJ2-3, with TRBD2 identical over 9 bases. V was clipped by 0 bases and J by 3 bases; unmatched bases: 5. There are 16 residues in the CDR3. Germline V gene data show CDR1 as SGHDT and CDR2 as YYEEEE. The CDR3 DNA is TGTGCCAGCAGCTTGGCCTTGAGCGGGGGGACAGATACGCAGTATTTT. Protein: CASSLALSGGTDTQYF.

This rearrangement joins TRBV7-8 to TRBJ2-5, with TRBD2 as a possible D gene (5 bases). The CDR3 totals 14 residues. V shed 5 bases and J shed 2 bases, with 12 bases lying between them. Germline CDR1 reads SGHVS; CDR2 reads FQNEAQ. CDR3 in amino acids: CASSQAAVQETQYF. The CDR3 region has the DNA TGTGCCAGCAGCCAAGCGGCAGTTCAAGAGACCCAGTACTTC.

This clone showed up just once. V is TRBV19 and J is TRBJ2-2; D perhaps matches TRBD1 (5 bases). Trimming cost V 10 bases and J 1 base, with 22 bases left between them. CDR3 length: 17 residues. CDR1 and CDR2 (germline): LNHDA, SQIVND (reference sequence). This CDR3 reads CATQNIMGQGNTGELFF. DNA of the CDR3: TGTGCCACCCAGAACATTATGGGGCAGGGGAACACCGGGGAGCTGTTTTTT.

This chain uses TRBV27 with TRBJ2-1, with 7 bases aligning to TRBD1. The CDR3 has 13 residues. Trimming cost V 5 bases and J 10 bases; bases outside gene matches: 8. In germline, CDR1 is MNHEY, CDR2 SMNVEV (reference sequence). CDR3 residues: CASSPNRGWEQFF. The CDR3 DNA sequence: TGTGCCAGCAGTCCTAACAGGGGTTGGGAGCAGTTCTTC.

CDR3 nucleotide sequence: TGTGCCAGCAGTTACTCTCCCGACAGGGGGTACGAGCAGTACTTC. Protein product: CASSYSPDRGYEQYF. V is TRBV6-5 and J is TRBJ2-7; 9 nucleotides align to TRBD1. CDR1 and CDR2 from the germline V gene are MNHEY and SVGAGI. V was clipped by 0 bases and J by 4 bases; unmatched bases: 4. This CDR3 has 15 residues.

V gene TRBV18 combines with J gene TRBJ1-1; a possible D gene is TRBD1 (5 bases). Germline V gives CDR1 KGHSH, CDR2 LQKENI. The CDR3 runs to 15 residues. The germline V and J ends were trimmed by 5 bases and 2 bases, with 15 bases remaining between them. The CDR3 DNA reads TGTGCCAGCTCATCCAAGTGGGGGGACAACACTGAAGCTTTCTTT. It is translated as CASSSKWGDNTEAFF.

CDR3 residues: CSVDPFWWEHYVYEQYF. For the CDR3, the DNA is TGCAGCGTTGACCCCTTTTGGTGGGAGCACTACGTCTACGAGCAGTACTTC. The chain joins TRBV29-1 to TRBJ2-7, with D maybe TRBD2 (5 bases). Trimming left V 3 bases short and J 3 bases short, with 24 bases between. The germline gives CDR1 SQVTM, CDR2 ANQGSEA. The CDR3 sequence is 17 residues long.

This chain joins TRBV7-9 and TRBJ2-5; perhaps TRBD1 as D (5 bases). The CDR3 spans 16 residues. Per germline, CDR1 SEHNR and CDR2 FQNEAQ (reference sequence). Trimming removed 5 bases at V and 2 bases at J, with 18 bases between. The CDR3 loop is CASSTKDPQGQETQYF. CDR3 nucleotide sequence: TGTGCCAGCAGCACCAAAGATCCGCAGGGACAAGAGACCCAGTACTTC.

The chain couples TRBV9 to TRBJ2-2; the D is unclear. This CDR3 region has 10 residues. Trimming cost V 7 bases and J 6 bases, with 4 bases left between them. Germline V lookup: CDR1 SGDLS, CDR2 YYNGEE. The CDR3 is CASGAGELFF. CDR3 sequence (DNA): TGTGCCAGCGGAGCCGGGGAGCTGTTTTTT.

This clone appeared once. The chain is built from TRBV5-6 and TRBJ1-5, with TRBD1 matching over 11 bases. The CDR3 contains 16 residues. In germline, CDR1 is SGHDT, CDR2 YYEEEE. Germline trimming cut 4 bases from V and 3 bases from J; bases unmatched to any gene: 6. The CDR3 DNA follows: TGTGCCAGCAGCCTGGGGGACAGGGGGACCAATCAGCCCCAGCATTTT. Translation: CASSLGDRGTNQPQHF.

V gene TRBV27 combines with J gene TRBJ1-1; no reliable D call. In germline, CDR1 is MNHEY, CDR2 SMNVEV (reference sequence). The ends were cut back, 6 bases at V and 6 bases at J, with 17 bases in the middle. This CDR3 region has 14 residues. The CDR3 sequence is CASSWGGNLPEAFF. CDR3 DNA sequence: TGTGCCAGCAGCTGGGGAGGGAATCTGCCTGAAGCTTTCTTT.

The gene calls are TRBV28 and TRBJ2-5, with 11 bases lining up with TRBD1. Germline V gene lookup returns CDR1 MDHEN and CDR2 SYDVKM. CDR3 length: 15 residues. Unmatched junction bases numbered 8, after V lost 6 bases and J lost 5 bases. CDR3 in DNA: TGTGCCAGCAGCCTACTGCGGACAGGGGGCGAGACCCAGTACTTC. Translation gives CASSLLRTGGETQYF.

The CDR3 bases are TGTGCCACCAGCAGAGATCCGGACAGCCCTAATTCACCCCTCCACTTT. As protein: CATSRDPDSPNSPLHF. This chain connects TRBV15 to TRBJ1-6; D might be TRBD1 (6 bases). Germline V CDR1 and CDR2: LNHNV, YYDKDF (reference sequence). The CDR3 is 16 amino acids. V lost 0 bases to trimming and J lost 6 bases, with 12 bases between them.

The rearrangement links TRBV18 to TRBJ2-1; D uncertain. V was shortened by 3 bases and J by 7 bases, with 10 bases between the two germline ends. This CDR3 contains 13 residues. Germline V CDR1 and CDR2: KGHSH, LQKENI. The CDR3: CASSPPTENEQFF. The CDR3 DNA follows: TGTGCCAGCTCACCTCCGACTGAGAATGAGCAGTTCTTC.

The chain employs TRBV29-1 and TRBJ2-1, with TRBD1 identical over 9 bases. This CDR3 has 13 amino acids. Unmatched junction bases numbered 7, after V lost 4 bases and J lost 9 bases. Germline values: CDR1 SQVTM, CDR2 ANQGSEA. Written as DNA, the CDR3 is TGCAGCGTTGGGACAGGGGATTATGGTGAGCAGTTCTTC. The encoded protein is CSVGTGDYGEQFF.

The chain is built from TRBV5-6 and TRBJ2-7, with 11 bases matching TRBD2. After removal of 0 bases from V and 3 bases from J, the junction contained 14 bases not matched to a gene. Looked up from germline, CDR1 is SGHDT and CDR2 is YYEEEE. CDR3 size: 19 residues. Here the CDR3 DNA reads TGTGCCAGCAGCTTGGGGGTTTTGGATCTAGCGGGAGGAGGCTACGAGCAGTACTTC. This sequence encodes CASSLGVLDLAGGGYEQYF.

A word on this clone: This same CDR3 is encoded by further DNA sequences in the sample. The chain couples TRBV5-3 to TRBJ2-7, with D perhaps matching TRBD1 (6 bases). TRBV5-3 is an ORF, with its function uncertain. The CDR3 spans 15 residues. V shed 4 bases and J shed 5 bases, with 19 bases lying between them. CDR3 nucleotides: TGTGCCAGAAGCCATCGGACACAGGGATCCAACGAGCAGTACTTC. Protein: CARSHRTQGSNEQYF.